The 26 T cell receptor beta chains in this list originate from one sample, sequenced in a study of cytomegalovirus exposure and HLA in healthy donors. Researchers ran the PCR with 60 Vbeta and 13 Jbeta primers. TCRdb keeps only in-frame clones here, not all; method: immunoSEQ multiplex PCR. The sample lists approximately 130,000 clones, around 75% occurring once. The specimen sequenced was PBMCs. The receptor set was obtained from a man aged 25-45 years in good health and CMV-seronegative.

V usage is TRBV6-6 and J usage is TRBJ2-1, with D unresolved. The CDR3 loop spans 16 amino acids. V gave up 5 bases and J gave up 4 bases, with 18 bases separating them. The germline V gene has CDR1 MNHNY and CDR2 SVGAGI (reference sequence). In DNA, the CDR3 is TGTGCCAGCAGTACCGACTCCGAACGTGGGTACAATGAGCAGTTCTTC. Its translation: CASSTDSERGYNEQFF.

The chain carries TRBV19 and TRBJ2-1; 9 bases agree with TRBD2. Looked up from germline, CDR1 is LNHDA and CDR2 is SQIVND (reference sequence). The CDR3 loop spans 15 amino acids. V lost 3 bases to trimming and J lost 5 bases; unmatched junction nucleotides: 5. The CDR3 region has the DNA TGTGCCAGTAGTATTCAACTAGCGGGTAACAATGAGCAGTTCTTC. Residues: CASSIQLAGNNEQFF. The whole variable domain, remainder taken from reference TRBV19 and TRBJ2-1, is DGGITQSPKYLFRKEGQNVTLSCEQNLNHDAMYWYRQDPGQGLRLIYYSQIVNDFQKGDIAEGYSVSREKKESFPLTVTSAQKNPTAFYLCASSIQLAGNNEQFFGPGTRLTVL.

This clone has only one observation. The rearrangement uses TRBV7-8 and TRBJ2-7, with D possibly TRBD1 on 5 matching bases. V lost 8 bases and J lost 0, with 14 bases in between. Germline CDR1 is SGHVS and CDR2 is FQNEAQ. The CDR3 runs to 14 residues. CDR3 nucleotides: TGTGCCAGCCCCATTGGTGACAGCTCCTACGAGCAGTACTTC. Translating it yields CASPIGDSSYEQYF.

J is TRBJ1-4 and V is TRBV25-1; weak D call: TRBD1 (6 bases). V lost 3 bases to trimming and J lost 8 bases, with 16 bases between them. This CDR3 has 15 residues. Germline CDR1 MGHDK, CDR2 SYGVNS. CDR3 nucleotides: TGTGCCAGCAGTGACAACAGGGTCTACCGGGAAAAACTGTTTTTT. It codes for CASSDNRVYREKLFF.

This chain's CDR3 is CASSPSSGRGETQYF. CDR3 coding DNA: TGCGCCAGCAGCCCCAGTAGCGGGAGGGGGGAGACCCAGTACTTC. The rearrangement joins TRBV4-3 to TRBJ2-5; 11 bases are shared with TRBD2. V was pared by 4 bases and J by 5 bases, with 6 bases of the junction left unmatched. CDR3 length equals 15 residues. CDR1 is LGHNA and CDR2 is YSLEER in the germline V gene.

This clone was observed a single time. J is TRBJ2-3 and V is TRBV5-4, with TRBD2 matching over 10 bases. Trimming cost V 4 bases and J 2 bases; bases outside gene matches: 7. Germline V gene data show CDR1 as SGHNT and CDR2 as YYREEE (reference sequence). The length of the CDR3 is 16 residues. The CDR3 DNA sequence: TGTGCCAGCAGCGGGGCTAGCGGGAGTTACACAGATACGCAGTATTTT. Amino acids: CASSGASGSYTDTQYF.

The rearrangement links TRBV6-1 to TRBJ2-5, with D perhaps matching TRBD2 (5 bases). The V end lost 5 bases, the J end lost 5 bases, and 9 bases lay between the germline ends. Germline V gene data show CDR1 as MNHNS and CDR2 as SASEGT. The CDR3 is 12 amino acids. The CDR3 sequence: CASSPSRETQYF. In nucleotides, the CDR3 is TGTGCCAGCAGTCCTAGCAGGGAGACCCAGTACTTC.

A remark on this clone: The sample contains more than one DNA sequence encoding this CDR3. The genes are TRBV19 and TRBJ2-7, with 8 positions matching TRBD1. Germline-derived CDR1 and CDR2 are LNHDA and SQIVND (reference sequence). The CDR3 is 15 amino acids. Germline trimming cut 6 bases from V and 4 bases from J; bases unmatched to any gene: 11. The chain's CDR3 is CASRDKDRADYEQYF. The CDR3 DNA follows: TGTGCCAGTAGGGATAAGGACAGGGCAGATTACGAGCAGTACTTC.

V is TRBV6-1 and J is TRBJ2-7; 9 nucleotides agree with TRBD1. V was clipped by 2 bases and J by 5 bases; unmatched bases: 7. CDR1 is MNHNS, CDR2 SASEGT, per germline. There are 15 residues in the CDR3. CDR3 protein: CASSEPGTGKNEQYF. Here the CDR3 DNA reads TGTGCCAGCAGTGAACCCGGGACAGGGAAAAACGAGCAGTACTTC.

This clone was observed a single time. CDR3: CASSRDRGSSPLHF. Here the CDR3 DNA reads TGTGCCAGCAGCCGGGACAGGGGAAGTTCACCCCTCCACTTT. The chain couples TRBV11-2 to TRBJ1-6, with TRBD1 matching 10 bases. The V segment lost 5 bases and the J segment 9 bases; nucleotides outside the gene matches: 4. CDR1 and CDR2 from the germline V gene are SGHAT and FQNNGV. The CDR3 covers 14 residues.

This chain joins TRBV4-2 and TRBJ1-4; D possibly corresponds to TRBD1 (6 bases). Trimming removed 5 bases from V and 4 bases from J, with 14 bases in between. CDR3 length equals 15 residues. Germline-derived CDR1 and CDR2 are LGHNA and YNFKEQ. For the CDR3, the DNA is TGTGCCAGCAGCTATGGGACCAGGGGTAATGAAAAACTGTTTTTT. Encoded protein: CASSYGTRGNEKLFF.

The chain is built from TRBV7-2 and TRBJ2-1; TRBD2 aligns across 7 bases. Germline CDR1 and CDR2: SGHTA and FQGNSA. V lost 1 base and J lost 14; bases outside the gene matches: 2. The CDR3 has 11 amino acids. CDR3 region: CASSLGTREFF. In nucleotides, the CDR3 is TGTGCCAGCAGCTTAGGGACTAGGGAGTTCTTC.

J is TRBJ1-5 and V is TRBV6-1; no firm D call. Germline-derived CDR1 and CDR2 are MNHNS and SASEGT. Trimming removed 7 bases at V and 0 bases at J, with 7 bases between. This CDR3 has 13 amino acids. The CDR3 region is CASTEYSNQPQHF. CDR3 sequence (DNA): TGTGCCAGCACTGAGTATAGCAATCAGCCCCAGCATTTT.

This chain connects TRBV4-1 to TRBJ1-2, with D possibly matching TRBD1 (5 bases). Trimming removed 0 bases at V and 6 bases at J, with 11 bases between. Looked up from germline, CDR1 is MGHRA and CDR2 is YSYEKL. The CDR3 spans 14 residues. In DNA, the CDR3 is TGCGCCAGCAGCCAAGATCAGGGCAGGAATGGCTACACCTTC. It codes for CASSQDQGRNGYTF.

The table lists this clone with a count of one. CDR3 protein: CASRVRSSGSIAYEQYF. The DNA of the CDR3 is TGTGCCAGCAGGGTGAGATCTAGCGGGAGTATCGCCTACGAGCAGTACTTC. This chain connects TRBV2 to TRBJ2-7, with TRBD2 identical over 10 bases. The germline V gene encodes CDR1 SNHLY and CDR2 FYNNEI. J lost 2 bases, V lost 6 bases, and 13 bases had no gene match. The CDR3 is 17 amino acids.

V is TRBV28 and J is TRBJ1-5, with 8 bases that match TRBD1. V shed 7 bases, J shed 1 base, and the junction held 6 bases outside the gene matches. The CDR3 is 15 residues long. Germline-derived CDR1 and CDR2 are MDHEN and SYDVKM. This chain's CDR3 is CASIYRGGSNQPQHF. CDR3 bases: TGTGCCAGCATCTACAGGGGGGGAAGCAATCAGCCCCAGCATTTT.

The J gene is TRBJ2-2, the V gene TRBV13; the match to TRBD1 covers 10 bases. This CDR3 contains 15 residues. Germline V gene lookup returns CDR1 PRHDT and CDR2 FYEKMQ (reference sequence). Trimming cost V 7 bases and J 2 bases; bases outside gene matches: 4. The CDR3 nucleotides are TGTGCCAGCACCGGGGACAGGGGTAACACCGGGGAGCTGTTTTTT. This codes for CASTGDRGNTGELFF. Full variable domain (missing parts from reference TRBV13 and TRBJ2-2): AAGVIQSPRHLIKEKRETATLKCYPIPRHDTVYWYQQGPGQDPQFLISFYEKMQSDKGSIPDRFSAQQFSDYHSELNMSSLELGDSALYFCASTGDRGNTGELFFGEGSRLTVL.

The gene calls are TRBV18 and TRBJ2-3; no reliable D call. Germline V gene sequence: CDR1 KGHSH, CDR2 LQKENI. V gave up 3 bases and J gave up 0 bases, with 7 bases separating them. The CDR3 length is 14 residues. The CDR3 spells CASSPPTSTDTQYF. The DNA for the CDR3 is TGTGCCAGCTCACCCCCTACCAGCACAGATACGCAGTATTTT.

V is TRBV28 and J is TRBJ2-7; D is possibly TRBD1 (6 bases). CDR1 and CDR2 from the germline V gene are MDHEN and SYDVKM. V was shortened by 4 bases and J by 5 bases, with 21 bases between the two germline ends. This CDR3 comprises 16 residues. DNA of the CDR3: TGTGCCAGCAGTTACCACCTCATTCGCCGGGACAACGAGCAGTACTTC. Translated: CASSYHLIRRDNEQYF.

The rearrangement uses TRBV5-1 and TRBJ2-1, with 10 bases identical to TRBD2. Germline V gene sequence: CDR1 SGHRS, CDR2 YFSETQ. The CDR3 runs to 15 residues. The V and J ends lost 4 bases and 7 bases, in that order; junction bases with no gene match: 8. CDR3 amino acids: CASSPLAGVGNEQFF. The CDR3 DNA reads as TGCGCCAGCAGCCCTCTAGCGGGAGTGGGGAATGAGCAGTTCTTC.

The chain links TRBV7-8 to TRBJ2-5; perhaps TRBD2 as D (5 bases). Germline loops: CDR1 SGHVS, CDR2 FQNEAQ. V was shortened by 8 bases and J by 5 bases, with 15 bases between the two germline ends. CDR3 length: 13 residues. CDR3 loop: CASGLGSRETQYF. For the CDR3, the DNA is TGTGCCAGCGGACTGGGGTCTCGGGAGACCCAGTACTTC.

This clone was found a few times. The chain couples TRBV7-8 to TRBJ1-2; D is undetermined. The V gene lost 4 bases and the J gene lost 3 bases, with 6 bases spanning the gap. Per the germline V gene, CDR1 is SGHVS and CDR2 is FQNEAQ. This CDR3 region has 12 residues. Here the CDR3 DNA reads TGTGCCAGCAGCTCTACGGACTATGGCTACACCTTC. This encodes CASSSTDYGYTF.

This clone was detected a few times. This chain uses TRBV4-1 with TRBJ1-5; a weak D match, TRBD1 (6 bases). The CDR3 is 15 residues long. The germline V and J ends were trimmed by 1 base and 4 bases, with 11 bases remaining between them. Germline values: CDR1 MGHRA, CDR2 YSYEKL. CDR3 in amino acids: CASSQGWTANQPQHF. CDR3 bases: TGCGCCAGCAGCCAAGGATGGACAGCAAATCAGCCCCAGCATTTT.

Here the CDR3 DNA reads TGTGCCAGTAGTGTGCACAGGGGCACGCGCGGTCAGCCCCAGCATTTT. Its protein product is CASSVHRGTRGQPQHF. The J gene is TRBJ1-5, the V gene TRBV19; 7 bases are a match to TRBD1. Germline-derived CDR1 and CDR2 are LNHDA and SQIVND (reference sequence). With V trimmed by 5 bases and J by 6 bases, 13 bases remained unmatched. The CDR3 covers 16 residues.

This chain uses TRBV5-4 with TRBJ2-7; D is unresolved. Germline assignment: CDR1 SGHNT and CDR2 YYREEE (reference sequence). V lost 4 bases to trimming and J lost 1 base, with 15 bases between them. The CDR3 sequence is 15 residues long. Written as DNA, the CDR3 is TGTGCCAGCAGCCAGGATCCGATAAGATCCTACGAGCAGTACTTC. Its translation is CASSQDPIRSYEQYF.

The sample holds a few counts of this clone. This chain links TRBV7-9 with TRBJ1-1, with D unclear. The V gene lost 5 bases and the J gene lost 5 bases, with 9 bases spanning the gap. CDR3 length equals 12 residues. CDR1 is SEHNR, CDR2 FQNEAQ, per germline (reference sequence). DNA of the CDR3: TGTGCCAGCAGCCTGATGAGTACTGAAGCTTTCTTT. Its translation is CASSLMSTEAFF.